Shown below are 20 T cell receptor beta chains from a single sample sequenced in a study of T cells in Graves' hyperthyroidism and ophthalmopathy (dated by TCRdb to the late 2010s). Libraries were constructed by multiplex PCR. Sequencing used an Illumina HiSeq 2000. Amplification of TCR beta CDR3 regions was carried out from RNA transcripts. For the first round of RT-PCR on the TCR CDR3, the HTBI primer set was used together with the Qiagen OneStep RT-PCR kit. TCRdb handled the public reads itself, with Q25 trimming in fastp and clone calling in MiXCR, and kept productive beta chains. Identical CDR3 proteins give one entry, which carries the most common genes and DNA. The sample table lists about 590,000 distinct CDR3 sequences, around 14% of them with a count of one. The top ten clones comprise under 8% of the sample. Specimen: blood. All receptors derive from a young woman with Graves' hyperthyroidism.

This clonotype was recorded at least ten times. The CDR3 protein is CASTLGTGLDEQYF. DNA of the CDR3: TGTGCCAGCACCCTCGGGACAGGTCTTGACGAGCAGTACTTC. The chain couples TRBV28 to TRBJ2-7; the match to TRBD1 covers 8 bases. The CDR3 sequence is 14 residues long. Germline CDR1 reads MDHEN; CDR2 reads SYDVKM. V shed 7 bases, J shed 5 bases, and the junction held 10 bases outside the gene matches.

This clonotype was detected a few times. The chain employs TRBV6-2 or TRBV6-3 and TRBJ2-2, with D perhaps TRBD1 or TRBD2 (5 bases each). Germline values: CDR1 MNHEY, CDR2 SVGEGT. Trimming removed 3 bases from V and 4 bases from J, with 9 bases in between. The CDR3 consists of 14 residues. The CDR3 sequence is CASSYGTSTGELFF. The CDR3 bases are TGTGCCAGCAGTTATGGGACGTCCACCGGGGAGCTGTTTTTT.

There are many counts of this clonotype. The chain recombines TRBV18 with TRBJ2-7; the match to TRBD2 covers 7 bases. The V segment lost 5 bases and the J segment 3 bases; nucleotides outside the gene matches: 13. CDR1 is KGHSH, CDR2 LQKENI, per germline. This CDR3 has 16 residues. The CDR3 bases are TGTGCCAGCTCATTGACTGACCGGGACTATGACTACGAGCAGTACTTC. Its protein is CASSLTDRDYDYEQYF.

J is TRBJ1-1 and V is TRBV10-3; no firm D call. Trimming stripped 4 bases from V and 3 bases from J, with 9 bases between. CDR3 size: 13 residues. Germline V CDR1 and CDR2: ENHRY, SYGVKD. The CDR3 sequence: CAISGVSDTEAFF. The CDR3 nucleotides are TGTGCCATCAGTGGGGTGTCGGACACTGAAGCTTTCTTT.

This clonotype was seen only a few times. The rearrangement uses TRBV19 and TRBJ1-4, with D unresolved. This CDR3 has 14 amino acids. The germline V and J ends were trimmed by 4 bases and 7 bases, with 13 bases remaining between them. Germline values: CDR1 LNHDA, CDR2 SQIVND (reference sequence). CDR3 bases: TGTGCCAGTAGTAAGGACGACTTCGGTGAAAAACTGTTTTTT. Translation: CASSKDDFGEKLFF.

This clonotype has more than one count but fewer than ten. The chain links TRBV4-1 to TRBJ2-3; maybe TRBD2 (6 bases). This CDR3 contains 15 residues. Between the trimmed V and J ends, which lost 2 bases and 2 bases, there was a span of 11 bases. Looked up from germline, CDR1 is MGHRA and CDR2 is YSYEKL. The CDR3 DNA is TGCGCCAGCAGCCAACTGGGACTTATCACAGATACGCAGTATTTT. It is translated as CASSQLGLITDTQYF.

V and J are TRBV7-8 and TRBJ2-5; a possible D gene is TRBD1 (5 bases). CDR3 length: 16 residues. The germline gives CDR1 SGHVS, CDR2 FQNEAQ. The V and J ends lost 5 bases and 4 bases respectively, with 20 bases between them. The CDR3 DNA sequence: TGTGCCAGCAGCCAGGCGCCCAGGAAAGACAGAGAGACCCAGTACTTC. Amino acids: CASSQAPRKDRETQYF.

The chain links TRBV7-2 to TRBJ1-1; tentative D call: TRBD1 (6 bases). CDR3 size: 14 residues. Trimming removed 5 bases at V and 3 bases at J, with 13 bases between. Germline V gene sequence: CDR1 SGHTA, CDR2 FQGNSA. This CDR3 reads CASSREQGYTEAFF. For the CDR3, the DNA is TGTGCCAGCAGCCGGGAACAGGGATACACTGAAGCTTTCTTT.

This chain links TRBV15 with TRBJ2-5; weak D call: TRBD1 (5 bases). Germline assignment: CDR1 LNHNV and CDR2 YYDKDF (reference sequence). The V and J ends lost 1 base and 3 bases respectively, with 15 bases between them. The CDR3 runs to 16 residues. The CDR3 spells CATSRAVGQTEETQYF. CDR3 DNA: TGTGCCACCAGCAGAGCCGTGGGGCAGACCGAAGAGACCCAGTACTTC. Full variable domain (remainder filled in from reference TRBV15 and TRBJ2-5): DAMVIQNPRYQVTQFGKPVTLSCSQTLNHNVMYWYQQKSSQAPKLLFHYYDKDFNNEADTPDNFQSRRPNTSFCFLDIRSPGLGDTAMYLCATSRAVGQTEETQYFGPGTRLLVL.

The CDR3 sequence is CASSSDFTGGVYGYTF. CDR3 sequence (DNA): TGTGCCAGCAGTTCCGACTTTACAGGGGGCGTCTATGGCTACACCTTC. V and J are TRBV28 and TRBJ1-2; 9 bases fit TRBD1. Germline V lookup: CDR1 MDHEN, CDR2 SYDVKM. V was clipped by 4 bases and J by 4 bases; unmatched bases: 10. This CDR3 comprises 16 residues.

This clonotype was picked up many times. This sequence joins TRBV3-1 and TRBJ2-7; 12 positions agree with TRBD1. The junction had 8 bases not matched to a gene; V was cut back by 2 bases and J by 6 bases. The germline gives CDR1 LGHDT, CDR2 YNNKEL (reference sequence). CDR3 length: 16 amino acids. This CDR3 reads CASSQTPGTGGIEQYF. The CDR3 DNA follows: TGTGCCAGCAGCCAAACCCCCGGGACAGGGGGCATCGAGCAGTACTTC.

This clonotype was detected ten times or more. This chain connects TRBV20-1 to TRBJ2-3; TRBD2 agrees at 10 bases. The CDR3 consists of 14 residues. Germline V CDR1 and CDR2: DFQATT, SNEGSKA (reference sequence). The trim removed 5 bases at V and 2 bases at J, leaving 4 bases unmatched. The CDR3 reads CSAHGTSDTDTQYF. The CDR3 nucleotides are TGCAGTGCTCACGGGACTAGCGACACAGATACGCAGTATTTT.

This clonotype was observed a few times. The rearrangement uses TRBV6-1 and TRBJ2-3; TRBD1 aligns across 8 bases. The CDR3 loop spans 14 amino acids. V gave up 5 bases and J gave up 5 bases; unmatched junction bases: 6. Germline V lookup: CDR1 MNHNS, CDR2 SASEGT. CDR3 loop: CASSSGTGLDTQYF. Written as DNA, the CDR3 is TGTGCCAGCAGTTCCGGGACAGGATTAGATACGCAGTATTTT.

The genes are TRBV10-1 and TRBJ2-1; D perhaps matches TRBD1 (6 bases). Between the trimmed V and J ends, which lost 3 bases and 4 bases, there was a span of 13 bases. The CDR3 length is 15 residues. CDR1 is WNHNN and CDR2 is SYGVQD in the germline V gene (reference sequence). CDR3 nucleotides: TGCGCCAGCAGTGATTGGACCAGGGGTTACAATGAGCAGTTCTTC. Its protein product is CASSDWTRGYNEQFF.

In its sample, this clonotype was seen many times. V usage is TRBV27 and J usage is TRBJ2-7; 10 positions agree with TRBD2. With V trimmed by 5 bases and J by 0 bases, 13 bases remained unmatched. The CDR3 is 18 residues long. From germline, CDR1 is MNHEY and CDR2 SMNVEV (reference sequence). CDR3 coding DNA: TGTGCCAGCAGTCTCGGCGGGGTAGCGGGAGGCATCTCCTACGAGCAGTACTTC. This translates into CASSLGGVAGGISYEQYF.

The chain uses TRBV18 and TRBJ2-7; 10 bases align to TRBD2. Germline CDR1 and CDR2: KGHSH and LQKENI. The V and J ends lost 3 bases and 4 bases, in that order; junction bases with no gene match: 9. The CDR3 sequence is 16 residues long. As DNA, the CDR3 is TGTGCCAGCTCACCTGCCGGGACTAGCGCGATATACGAGCAGTACTTC. This encodes CASSPAGTSAIYEQYF. Drawing the rest from reference TRBV18 and TRBJ2-7, the complete variable domain is NAGVMQNPRHLVRRRGQEARLRCSPMKGHSHVYWYRQLPEEGLKFMVYLQKENIIDESGMPKERFSAEFPKEGPSILRIQQVVRGDSAAYFCASSPAGTSAIYEQYFGPGTRLTVT.

This clonotype was picked up a small number of times. The genes are TRBV19 and TRBJ2-1; 9 nucleotides agree with TRBD2. The V gene end was trimmed by 3 bases and the J gene end by 10 bases; junction bases not matched to a gene: 10. Germline V CDR1 and CDR2: LNHDA, SQIVND (reference sequence). The CDR3 runs 15 residues. The CDR3 spells CASSITSGWGGEQFF. CDR3 DNA sequence: TGTGCCAGTAGTATTACTAGCGGGTGGGGAGGGGAGCAGTTCTTC.

The rearrangement joins TRBV30 to TRBJ1-5; D possibly corresponds to TRBD1 (5 bases). Germline CDR1 reads GTSNPN; CDR2 reads SVGIG (reference sequence). The germline V and J ends were trimmed by 1 base and 4 bases, with 23 bases remaining between them. The CDR3 is 18 residues long. As DNA, the CDR3 is TGTGCCTGGAGTGCCTTACTTCCGGGACCTATAGCAAATCAGCCCCAGCATTTT. It encodes CAWSALLPGPIANQPQHF. The full variable domain, rest sourced from reference TRBV30 and TRBJ1-5, is SQTIHQWPATLVQPVGSPLSLECTVEGTSNPNLYWYRQAAGRGLQLLFYSVGIGQISSEVPQNLSASRPQDRQFILSSKKLLLSDSGFYLCAWSALLPGPIANQPQHFGDGTRLSIL.

This clonotype has at least ten counts. The CDR3 DNA follows: TGCAGTGCTAGAGGGCCGGAGCGGGAGTTGTGGGATACGCAGTATTTT. Its protein is CSARGPERELWDTQYF. V usage is TRBV20-1 and J usage is TRBJ2-3; 8 bases agree with TRBD2. The V and J ends lost 1 base and 6 bases, in that order; junction bases with no gene match: 12. Germline CDR1 is DFQATT and CDR2 is SNEGSKA (reference sequence). The CDR3 length is 16 residues.

In its sample, this clonotype was seen many times. The chain links TRBV7-2 to TRBJ2-7; D tentatively reads TRBD1 or TRBD2 (5 bases each). CDR3 length equals 15 residues. Per germline, CDR1 SGHTA and CDR2 FQGNSA. Between the trimmed V and J ends, which lost 1 base and 2 bases, there was a span of 12 bases. The CDR3 is CASSLVWGSAYEQYF. In DNA form, the CDR3 reads TGTGCCAGCAGCTTAGTTTGGGGGAGCGCCTACGAGCAGTACTTC.